This T cell receptor beta chain was captured by sequencing in a study of blood T cell repertoires in COVID-19. As for the study in general: Spain, Italy and the United States supplied samples that represented acute and convalescent COVID-19. T cells, B-cell-depleted T cells, or PBMCs provided the cDNA or gDNA that served as material.

Per the original data handling: Amplification from reference gene primers served as the basis for estimated nucleated cell counts. Profiled with immunoSEQ multiplex PCR; TCRdb holds only in-frame clones, not every one. V, J and clone size derive from that table, while D and trimming were established from the DNA sequence. The sample lists tens of thousands of clones, approximately 78% seen once, with 18% in the top ten. Sequencing used peripheral blood. The receptor was derived from a woman aged 55-70 years with acute or convalescent COVID-19.

DNA of the CDR3: TGCAGCGTTGAGAAGGGAGGGGACTATGGCTACACCTTC. The encoded protein is CSVEKGGDYGYTF. V is TRBV29-1 and J is TRBJ1-2; D is perhaps TRBD1 (5 bases). This CDR3 is 13 amino acids long. V was trimmed by 3 bases and J by 3 bases, leaving 11 bases between them. CDR1 is SQVTM and CDR2 is ANQGSEA in the germline V gene. Drawing the rest from reference TRBV29-1 and TRBJ1-2, the complete variable domain is SAVISQKPSRDICQRGTSLTIQCQVDSQVTMMFWYRQQPGQSLTLIATANQGSEATYESGFVIDKFPISRPNLTFSTLTVSNMSPEDSSIYLCSVEKGGDYGYTFGSGTRLTVV.